The present TCR beta chain was sequenced within a study of T-cell memory formation after mild COVID-19 (dated by TCRdb to the early 2020s). Regarding the study in general: TCR sequence clusters from the two donors were largely donor specific. The cohort was made up of two young adult volunteers, one female and one male, who were previously healthy. In a couple of donors, T-cell clones that expanded and contracted after mild COVID-19 were followed by sequencing TCRalpha and TCRbeta repertoires longitudinally. What the research found in general, with its limitations: Clones that contracted from day 15 to 85 showed balanced CD4/CD8 phenotypes, whereas a second wave of clones that expanded from day 15 to 37 leaned towards CD4+. The second-wave clones that peaked on day 37 were not confirmed to be SARS-CoV-2 specific. Only a couple of mild cases were covered by the study, and larger cohorts that include severe cases with pre-infection samples were considered necessary. Some responding clones were detected in pre-infection memory, suggesting pre-existing cross-reactive memory T cells joined the SARS-CoV-2 response. Contracting CD4+ clones were located mainly in the CM and EM memory subsets, whereas CD8+ clones were found to be enriched in EMRA.

PBMCs were isolated by Ficoll-Paque density gradient centrifugation. The reads were generated on an Illumina NovaSeq 6000. TCRalpha and TCRbeta cDNA libraries were built by 5'RACE with constant-segment primers, adding sample barcodes and unique molecular identifiers. Trizol reagent was used to extract RNA from every sample. Libraries were amplified in two PCR steps, with a second sample barcode and Illumina TruSeq adapters added in the second step. Libraries were sequenced on an Illumina NovaSeq with 2 x 150 bp paired-end reads. Turning to the authors' computational methods: Reads were demultiplexed and collapsed into UMI-guided consensus sequences with migec v1.2.7. Using mixcr v2.1.11, the UMI consensuses were aligned to TRA and TRB V and J templates and assembled into clonotypes. Expanded or contracted clonotypes were those called significant by both edgeR and NoisET, with noise models trained on biological replicates. For edgeR calls, the cutoffs were a false discovery rate-adjusted p below 0.01 and a log2 fold-change threshold of 1. PCA with hierarchical clustering of max-normalized trajectories of the 1000 most abundant clonotypes was used as exploratory dynamics analysis. Separately sequenced CD4+ and CD8+ repertoires were used to assign the CD4 or CD8 phenotype of responding clones. The public reads were reanalyzed by TCRdb: fastp trimming at Q25, MiXCR alignment, in-frame beta chains only. CDR3 protein duplicates are merged, each entry listing the most common genes and DNA. In this record, the V and J calls reflect TCRdb's handling and not the investigators' own analysis. Across this sample there are around 200,000 distinct CDR3 sequences, with 8% to 11% seen only once. The ten most abundant clones make up 2.5% to 3.5% of the sample.

A few counts support this clonotype. Its binding antigen is unknown. At one end, the junction sequence differs from germline, possibly due to a read error. Per the germline V gene, SGHNT is the CDR1 and YENEEA is the CDR2. The CDR3 runs 14 amino acids, cysteine and phenylalanine included. Left in the record is the CDR3 DNA by itself, 42 bases read in frame from the first base. The clonotype comes from a man aged 18 to 30 who had mild COVID-19 (a few samples of this study predate the infection). The sample titles of this study are shuffled in the database, so cell type and time point are left out; the donor was told from shared clones. The sequenced sample consisted of PBMCs or a T cell subset sorted from them (not recorded which). This receptor chain uses TRBV11-3 and TRBJ2-2; TRBD1 lines up with 12 middle nucleotides. The sequenced DNA: TGCGCGTCTTCGGGACAGGGGGCGGCCGGGGAGCTGTTTTTT. Its amino acids are CASSGQGAAGELFF.